The clone carrying this T cell receptor beta chain was counted a few times. No antigen is known for it. Patients showing uncontrolled infection, other autoimmune disease, pregnancy or lactation were ineligible. Amplified TCR beta CDR3 regions came from RNA transcripts. HTBI primers were employed in a first-round RT-PCR of the TCR CDR3. TCRdb re-called the multiplex PCR reads through MiXCR, storing one row per CDR3 protein. Among 350,000 to 400,000 distinct CDR3 sequences listed, about 15% were seen once. This entry is derived from a study of T cells in Graves' hyperthyroidism and ophthalmopathy. The V end was cut by 7 bases, the J end by 1 base, with 13 bases between. This CDR3 contains 14 residues. The germline gives CDR1 MDHEN, CDR2 SYDVKM. General observations from the study: In simple terms, a model built on 13 V-J features told ophthalmopathy apart from stable hyperthyroidism. Most thyroid clonotypes expanded above 0.001 appeared in blood too.

The genes are TRBV28 and TRBJ1-2; no definite D call. The sequenced sample consisted of blood. The clonotype was recovered from a woman in her twenties or thirties with Graves' hyperthyroidism. Here the CDR3 reads CASTGGANNYGYTF. The CDR3 bases are TGTGCCAGCACCGGTGGAGCCAATAACTATGGCTACACCTTC.